This section outlines one TCR beta chain sequence together with its context. Germline CDR1 SEHNR, CDR2 FQNEAQ (reference sequence). The ends were cut back, 5 bases at V and 7 bases at J, with 14 bases in the middle. CDR3 length: 14 amino acids. The record originates from a study of cytomegalovirus exposure and HLA in healthy donors. 60 Vbeta and 13 Jbeta primers were used in PCR. Authors' processing steps: In a later analysis, of some 80 million unique beta chains, about 12 million appeared in at least two donors. Sequencing used immunoSEQ multiplex PCR; TCRdb keeps in-frame clones, though not all of them. V, J and clone size reflect that table, while D and trimming were determined from the DNA. Counted here are more than 150,000 clones, around 80% occurring once; the ten biggest clones make up around 2.2%.

This sequence was found in a woman under 30 in good health and CMV-seropositive. The sample consisted of PBMCs. The chain couples TRBV7-9 to TRBJ2-2; D is undetermined. In nucleotides, the CDR3 is TGTGCCAGCAGCCCCGATCGGCGGAACGGGGAGCTGTTTTTT. As protein: CASSPDRRNGELFF.